One and the same sample provided the 27 T cell receptor beta chains below, sequenced in a study of cytomegalovirus exposure and HLA in healthy donors. The PCR had 60 Vbeta and 13 Jbeta primers. Assay used: immunoSEQ multiplex PCR; TCRdb lists only in-frame clones, some missing. The sample comprises about 110,000 clones, roughly 73% of which are singletons, and about 8.6% rests with the top ten. Sequenced: PBMCs. The receptors were sampled from a woman between 40 and 55 years old in good health and CMV-seropositive.

This rearrangement joins TRBV6-6 to TRBJ2-7, with 8 bases identical to TRBD2. J gave up 5 bases and V 5 bases, and 8 bases lay outside the gene matches. CDR3 size: 14 residues. From germline, CDR1 is MNHNY and CDR2 SVGAGI (reference sequence). Here the CDR3 DNA reads TGTGCCAGCAGTCAAAGCGGGAGAGGTAACGAGCAGTACTTC. Its protein product is CASSQSGRGNEQYF.

The V and J genes are TRBV29-1 and TRBJ1-2; D is undetermined. The germline V and J ends were trimmed by 2 bases and 4 bases, with 11 bases remaining between them. CDR3 size: 13 residues. Germline V gives CDR1 SQVTM, CDR2 ANQGSEA. The CDR3 DNA sequence: TGCAGCGTTGAAACTTCGGTTCTCTATGGCTACACCTTC. Translated: CSVETSVLYGYTF. Looking up the rest from reference TRBV29-1 and TRBJ1-2 gives the full variable domain: SAVISQKPSRDICQRGTSLTIQCQVDSQVTMMFWYRQQPGQSLTLIATANQGSEATYESGFVIDKFPISRPNLTFSTLTVSNMSPEDSSIYLCSVETSVLYGYTFGSGTRLTVV.

This clone has only one observation. The chain combines TRBV5-6 with TRBJ2-7; 7 nucleotides match TRBD2. Trimming at V came to 3 bases and at J to 2 bases, leaving 8 bases not matched to a gene. Germline CDR1 and CDR2: SGHDT and YYEEEE. The CDR3 spans 15 residues. The CDR3 loop reads CASSWAGAPTYEQYF. CDR3 sequence (DNA): TGTGCCAGCAGCTGGGCGGGAGCCCCAACCTACGAGCAGTACTTC.

This clone appeared a few times. Here the CDR3 reads CASSSGGEKLFF. The CDR3 nucleotides are TGTGCCAGCAGTTCGGGGGGGGAAAAACTGTTTTTT. The chain is built from TRBV28 and TRBJ1-4; TRBD1 might be the D (5 bases). V shed 4 bases and J shed 8 bases, with 8 bases lying between them. The CDR3 length is 12 residues. The germline V gene has CDR1 MDHEN and CDR2 SYDVKM.

CDR3 region: CASSSRGSRGQYEQYF. DNA of the CDR3: TGTGCCAGCAGCTCCCGTGGATCCAGGGGACAATACGAGCAGTACTTC. The rearrangement joins TRBV11-3 to TRBJ2-7; D is possibly TRBD1 (6 bases). The CDR3 has 16 amino acids. V was cut by 4 bases and J by 4 bases, with 20 bases left in between. Per germline, CDR1 SGHNT and CDR2 YENEEA.

V usage is TRBV5-1 and J usage is TRBJ2-7; weak D call: TRBD2 (5 bases). Germline CDR1 reads SGHRS; CDR2 reads YFSETQ. The V and J ends lost 0 bases and 4 bases respectively, with 17 bases between them. This CDR3 has 16 residues. The CDR3: CASSLAQSSGGYEQYF. CDR3 sequence (DNA): TGCGCCAGCAGCTTGGCGCAGTCCTCCGGAGGATACGAGCAGTACTTC.

The chain employs TRBV5-4 and TRBJ2-3, with TRBD2 matching 7 bases. The CDR3 spans 15 residues. With V trimmed by 1 base and J by 5 bases, 7 bases remained unmatched. Germline values: CDR1 SGHNT, CDR2 YYREEE (reference sequence). The CDR3 bases are TGTGCCAGCAGCTTGTCCGGACTAGGAGTAGATACGCAGTATTTT. This encodes CASSLSGLGVDTQYF.

V usage is TRBV9 and J usage is TRBJ1-1, with 9 bases lining up with TRBD1. The CDR3 is 16 amino acids. CDR1 and CDR2 (germline): SGDLS, YYNGEE. The junction had 12 bases not matched to a gene; V was cut back by 1 base and J by 8 bases. The CDR3 bases are TGTGCCAGCAGCGTACCTCCCGGACAGGGGAACTCGGAAGCTTTCTTT. This gives the protein CASSVPPGQGNSEAFF.

V gene TRBV6-5 combines with J gene TRBJ2-5; D is possibly TRBD2 (6 bases). Germline V gene lookup returns CDR1 MNHEY and CDR2 SVGAGI. The V end was cut by 6 bases, the J end by 4 bases, with 12 bases between. The CDR3 covers 13 residues. The chain's CDR3 is CASSPGGSETQYF. CDR3 coding DNA: TGTGCCAGCAGCCCCGGGGGATCAGAGACCCAGTACTTC.

A remark on this clone: The junction and the germline gene differ at one end; a read error may be behind it. Other DNA sequences in the same sample also yield this CDR3. This rearrangement joins TRBV7-9 to TRBJ1-2, with D possibly matching TRBD1 (6 bases). Germline V gives CDR1 SEHNR, CDR2 FQNEAQ (reference sequence). CDR3 length equals 16 residues. The CDR3 loop is CASSTKAGASNYGYTF. DNA of the CDR3: TGCGCCAGCAGCACAAAAGCAGGGGCGTCGAACTATGGCTACACCTTC.

This clone was seen more than once but under ten times. The chain has TRBV2 and TRBJ1-2; possible D gene TRBD1, 5 bases. This CDR3 spans 14 amino acids. Germline CDR1 reads SNHLY; CDR2 reads FYNNEI. Trimming removed 5 bases at V and 2 bases at J, with 12 bases between. CDR3: CASSPGLTNYGYTF. CDR3 sequence (DNA): TGTGCCAGCAGTCCGGGACTGACCAACTATGGCTACACCTTC. Full variable domain (remainder filled in from reference TRBV2 and TRBJ1-2): EPEVTQTPSHQVTQMGQEVILRCVPISNHLYFYWYRQILGQKVEFLVSFYNNEISEKSEIFDDQFSVERPDGSNFTLKIRSTKLEDSAMYFCASSPGLTNYGYTFGSGTRLTVV.

The chain combines TRBV4-1 with TRBJ1-5; D is unclear. The length of the CDR3 is 15 residues. The V gene lost 0 bases and the J gene lost 9 bases, with 15 bases spanning the gap. The germline V gene has CDR1 MGHRA and CDR2 YSYEKL. Here the CDR3 reads CASSQDPTEARPQHF. CDR3 coding DNA: TGCGCCAGCAGCCAAGATCCGACTGAGGCTCGGCCCCAGCATTTT.

This clone was observed a single time. The CDR3 protein is CASSPRDMRLGEQYF. DNA of the CDR3: TGTGCCAGCTCACCAAGGGACATGAGATTAGGGGAGCAGTACTTC. This chain joins TRBV18 and TRBJ2-7, with a tentative D call TRBD1 (6 bases). The ends were cut back, 2 bases at V and 7 bases at J, with 18 bases in the middle. Germline V gene lookup returns CDR1 KGHSH and CDR2 LQKENI. CDR3 length: 15 amino acids.

The chain links TRBV7-3 to TRBJ2-1, with 9 bases aligning to TRBD1. Germline V gives CDR1 SGHTA, CDR2 FQGTGA. Unmatched junction bases numbered 4, after V lost 3 bases and J lost 4 bases. The CDR3 is 15 residues long. The CDR3 coding sequence is TGTGCCAGCAGCTTTGCCGGGACAGGGTACAATGAGCAGTTCTTC. Protein product: CASSFAGTGYNEQFF.

The chain recombines TRBV9 with TRBJ1-3; 9 nucleotides align to TRBD1. Germline CDR1 reads SGDLS; CDR2 reads YYNGEE. This CDR3 has 17 amino acids. V shed 0 bases, J shed 4 bases, and the junction held 8 bases outside the gene matches. CDR3 protein: CASSVATNRGLGNTIYF. CDR3 coding DNA: TGTGCCAGCAGCGTAGCTACGAACAGGGGGCTGGGAAACACCATATATTTT.

The chain combines TRBV28 with TRBJ2-7; TRBD1 might be the D (6 bases). Trimming pared 1 base from V and 3 bases from J, leaving 19 bases between. Germline CDR1 reads MDHEN; CDR2 reads SYDVKM. CDR3 length: 17 residues. CDR3 sequence reads: CASSLLFLWGRGYEQYF. CDR3 DNA: TGTGCCAGCAGTTTATTATTTCTTTGGGGCAGGGGCTACGAGCAGTACTTC.

This chain uses TRBV4-1 with TRBJ1-1; D is possibly TRBD1 (5 bases). The germline V gene encodes CDR1 MGHRA and CDR2 YSYEKL. The CDR3 extends over 16 amino acids. V was pared by 7 bases and J by 4 bases, with 22 bases between. DNA for the CDR3: TGCGCCAGCACCGAATTTAGGGGCAGGGTAACCACTGAAGCTTTCTTT. This encodes CASTEFRGRVTTEAFF.

The V gene is TRBV5-6, the J gene TRBJ2-5; the D gene is possibly TRBD2 (6 bases). The CDR3 sequence is 16 residues long. The V gene lost 2 bases and the J gene lost 1 base, with 15 bases spanning the gap. Germline CDR1 reads SGHDT; CDR2 reads YYEEEE. DNA for the CDR3: TGTGCCAGCAGCTTAGGCGGGACTGGGATCCAAGAGACCCAGTACTTC. Translation: CASSLGGTGIQETQYF.

Regarding this clone: At one boundary the junction diverges from the germline segment, which might be a read error. The V and J genes are TRBV7-9 and TRBJ1-1, with 9 nucleotides matching TRBD1. This CDR3 has 19 residues. Germline values: CDR1 SEHNR, CDR2 FQNEAQ (reference sequence). The CDR3 DNA reads as TGTGCCAGCACCTTATTCGGGGACCCGGGACAGGGTGGGAACACTGAAGCTTTCTTT. This encodes CASTLFGDPGQGGNTEAFF.

This clone was counted only a few times. The CDR3 region is CASSQDLLEKLFF. The DNA of the CDR3 is TGCGCCAGCAGCCAAGATTTACTCGAAAAACTGTTTTTT. V usage is TRBV4-3 and J usage is TRBJ1-4; no clear D. This CDR3 contains 13 residues. V was clipped by 0 bases and J by 8 bases, with 7 bases between them. Germline CDR1 reads LGHNA; CDR2 reads YSLEER.

This clone was recorded only once. The chain couples TRBV28 to TRBJ1-5; TRBD1 might be the D (6 bases). Germline assignment: CDR1 MDHEN and CDR2 SYDVKM. Trimming left V 4 bases short and J 4 bases short, with 17 bases between. This CDR3 comprises 16 residues. CDR3 in amino acids: CASSSVTGMGNQPQHF. The CDR3 DNA reads as TGTGCCAGCAGTTCCGTTACAGGGATGGGGAATCAGCCCCAGCATTTT.

CDR3: CASSYPGTGIGNTIYF. CDR3 in DNA: TGCGCCAGCAGCTACCCCGGGACAGGGATTGGAAACACCATATATTTT. The chain recombines TRBV5-1 with TRBJ1-3, with 9 nucleotides matching TRBD1. The V gene's germline CDR1 is SGHRS and CDR2 YFSETQ. V lost 3 bases and J lost 3; bases outside the gene matches: 7. The CDR3 consists of 16 residues. The entire variable domain, with the rest obtained from reference TRBV5-1 and TRBJ1-3, is as follows: KAGVTQTPRYLIKTRGQQVTLSCSPISGHRSVSWYQQTPGQGLQFLFEYFSETQRNKGNFPGRFSGRQFSNSRSEMNVSTLELGDSALYLCASSYPGTGIGNTIYFGEGSWLTVV.

By its share, this clone is large. The chain is built from TRBV28 and TRBJ1-2, with TRBD1 identical over 9 bases. Trimming at V came to 4 bases and at J to 3 bases, leaving 15 bases not matched to a gene. Germline V gene sequence: CDR1 MDHEN, CDR2 SYDVKM. The CDR3 length is 18 residues. The CDR3 here is CASSSADGTGIRHYGYTF. CDR3 DNA sequence: TGTGCCAGCAGTTCCGCGGACGGGACAGGGATTCGGCACTATGGCTACACCTTC.

This clone has just a few counts. The V and J genes are TRBV7-2 and TRBJ2-3, with D hard to call. Germline CDR1 is SGHTA and CDR2 is FQGNSA. The CDR3 sequence is 15 residues long. Trimming pared 4 bases from V and 0 bases from J, leaving 11 bases between. The CDR3 loop is CASSSPRSSTDTQYF. In DNA form, the CDR3 reads TGTGCCAGCAGCTCCCCGCGCTCCAGCACAGATACGCAGTATTTT.

Concerning this clone itself: Other DNA sequences in this sample translate to the same CDR3. V is TRBV7-2 and J is TRBJ1-5, with TRBD1 matching 7 bases. The CDR3 contains 13 residues. Germline-derived CDR1 and CDR2 are SGHTA and FQGNSA. V shed 1 base and J 7 bases; nucleotides not matched to a gene: 1. CDR3 loop: CASSLDRGQPQHF. In nucleotides, the CDR3 is TGTGCCAGCAGCTTAGACAGGGGACAGCCCCAGCATTTT. Drawing the rest from reference TRBV7-2 and TRBJ1-5, the complete variable domain is GAGVSQSPSNKVTEKGKDVELRCDPISGHTALYWYRQSLGQGLEFLIYFQGNSAPDKSGLPSDRFSAERTGGSVSTLTIQRTQQEDSAVYLCASSLDRGQPQHFGDGTRLSIL.

The rearrangement uses TRBV7-8 and TRBJ2-1; no definite D call. In germline, CDR1 is SGHVS, CDR2 FQNEAQ. The CDR3 runs 13 residues. The ends were cut back, 5 bases at V and 4 bases at J, with 9 bases in the middle. CDR3 in amino acids: CASSPGRYNEQFF. Written as DNA, the CDR3 is TGTGCCAGCAGCCCCGGTCGGTACAATGAGCAGTTCTTC.

The chain combines TRBV6-5 with TRBJ2-5; D is uncertain. The CDR3 runs 12 residues. Trimming removed 2 bases from V and 5 bases from J, with 6 bases in between. Germline loops: CDR1 MNHEY, CDR2 SVGAGI. The CDR3 reads CASSYDTETQYF. The CDR3 DNA follows: TGTGCCAGCAGTTACGACACGGAGACCCAGTACTTC.